The 15 T cell receptor beta chains below come from one sample, sequenced in a study of blood T cells in healthy people across ages. A sample-barcoded 5' primer and a J-beta primer mix were used in a second PCR of about 6 to 11 cycles. TCRdb reanalysed the 5' RACE reads using MiXCR and keeps one entry per CDR3 protein. Among some 710,000 distinct CDR3 sequences, roughly 46% were seen once, and the ten largest hold 15% to 20%. Material for sequencing was blood. The source is a man at least 80 years old in good health.

The rearrangement uses TRBV10-2 and TRBJ2-1; no clear D. The assigned J gene may be wrong: the sequence end matches TRBJ2-7 better. The V gene's germline CDR1 is WSHSY and CDR2 SAAADI. The CDR3 totals 14 residues. The CDR3 coding sequence is TGCGCCAGCGGCGAAAACAACCCCTACAATGAGCAGTACTTC. Protein: CASGENNPYNEQYF.

The chain is built from TRBV20-1 and TRBJ1-5; TRBD1 agrees at 9 bases. V lost 6 bases to trimming and J lost 6 bases; unmatched junction nucleotides: 3. The germline gives CDR1 DFQATT, CDR2 SNEGSKA (reference sequence). CDR3 length: 12 amino acids. The CDR3 region has the DNA TGCAGTGCAACAGGGGGCTCTCAGCCCCAGCATTTT. Residues: CSATGGSQPQHF.

This clonotype was counted many times. V usage is TRBV7-2 and J usage is TRBJ2-3; D may match TRBD1 or TRBD2 (6 bases each). The CDR3 has 15 residues. V lost 7 bases and J 1 base, leaving 15 bases between the germline ends. Germline V lookup: CDR1 SGHTA, CDR2 FQGNSA. The chain's CDR3 is CASKRQRGGTDTQYF. The CDR3 DNA reads TGTGCCAGCAAGCGACAAAGGGGGGGCACAGATACGCAGTATTTT.

This rearrangement joins TRBV16 to TRBJ1-2; tentative D call: TRBD1 (5 bases). Trimming stripped 7 bases from V and 2 bases from J, with 17 bases between. This CDR3 comprises 15 residues. CDR1 is KGHSY and CDR2 is FQNENV in the germline V gene. This CDR3 reads CASTTPGTGNYGYTF. The CDR3 DNA is TGTGCCAGCACAACGCCAGGGACGGGGAACTATGGCTACACCTTC.

This clonotype came up a few times. The chain couples TRBV6-6 to TRBJ1-5; D ambiguous. The CDR3 consists of 14 residues. The germline gives CDR1 MNHNY, CDR2 SVGAGI (reference sequence). V gave up 3 bases and J gave up 4 bases, with 10 bases separating them. CDR3 loop: CASSYSDGNQPQHF. Written as DNA, the CDR3 is TGTGCCAGCAGTTATTCGGACGGTAATCAGCCCCAGCATTTT.

The gene calls are TRBV7-8 and TRBJ2-1; 7 bases line up with TRBD1. Germline values: CDR1 SGHVS, CDR2 FQNEAQ. The CDR3 covers 16 residues. The V segment lost 5 bases and the J segment 3 bases; nucleotides outside the gene matches: 10. CDR3 sequence reads: CASSGRYRGSYNEQFF. In nucleotides, the CDR3 is TGTGCCAGCAGCGGACGATACAGGGGTAGCTACAATGAGCAGTTCTTC.

There are many counts of this clonotype. This chain connects TRBV20-1 to TRBJ1-5; TRBD1 might be the D (5 bases). V was cut by 3 bases and J by 5 bases, with 14 bases left in between. CDR1 DFQATT and CDR2 SNEGSKA come from the germline V gene (reference sequence). The CDR3 has 14 amino acids. The DNA of the CDR3 is TGCAGTGCTAGGGGTCCGACAGTGTATCAGCCCCAGCATTTT. Its protein product is CSARGPTVYQPQHF.

This clonotype has more than one count but fewer than ten. V gene TRBV29-1 combines with J gene TRBJ2-1; TRBD2 agrees at 16 bases. This CDR3 comprises 15 residues. After removal of 1 base from V and 9 bases from J, the junction contained 3 bases not matched to a gene. The germline V gene has CDR1 SQVTM and CDR2 ANQGSEA. As DNA, the CDR3 is TGCAGCGTTGAAGCCGGGACTAGCGGGAGGGGTGAGCAGTTCTTC. This codes for CSVEAGTSGRGEQFF.

CDR3 DNA: TGTGCCAGCACATTGGGGCAGGGCAGCTCCTATAATTCACCCCTCCACTTT. It codes for CASTLGQGSSYNSPLHF. The genes are TRBV6-1 and TRBJ1-6, with D possibly TRBD1 on 5 matching bases. V gave up 7 bases and J gave up 0 bases, with 16 bases separating them. Germline lookup yields CDR1 MNHNS and CDR2 SASEGT. The CDR3 covers 17 residues.

The J gene is TRBJ2-5, the V gene TRBV6-5; TRBD2 aligns across 7 bases. CDR1 is MNHEY, CDR2 SVGAGI, per germline. J lost 5 bases, V lost 2 bases, and 2 bases had no gene match. The CDR3 loop spans 13 amino acids. The DNA for the CDR3 is TGTGCCAGCAGTTACGGCGGGAGTGAGACCCAGTACTTC. It codes for CASSYGGSETQYF.

The chain has TRBV28 and TRBJ2-1; the match to TRBD2 covers 7 bases. Germline CDR1 MDHEN, CDR2 SYDVKM. J was trimmed by 0 bases and V by 4 bases; bases with no gene match: 9. The CDR3 length is 17 residues. The DNA for the CDR3 is TGTGCCAGCAGTTCAACCTCTAGCGGAGCCTCCTACAATGAGCAGTTCTTC. Translated: CASSSTSSGASYNEQFF.

The chain uses TRBV5-5 and TRBJ2-3, with unresolved D. Trimming took 0 bases from V and 4 from J, leaving 12 bases between them. The CDR3 runs to 15 residues. The germline V gene has CDR1 SGHKS and CDR2 YYEKEE (reference sequence). The CDR3 DNA reads as TGTGCCAGCAGCTTGGTGTATCGTCGGCCAGATACGCAGTATTTT. Protein sequence: CASSLVYRRPDTQYF.

The chain is built from TRBV6-1 and TRBJ2-7; TRBD2 matches at 9 bases. Germline values: CDR1 MNHNS, CDR2 SASEGT. The CDR3 contains 15 residues. The J segment lost 7 bases and the V segment lost 5 bases, leaving 12 bases of the junction unmatched. CDR3 nucleotides: TGTGCCAGCAGTATAGCGGGAGTAAGGGGGAATGAGCAGTACTTC. Encoded protein: CASSIAGVRGNEQYF.

This clonotype has just one count. V and J are TRBV27 and TRBJ2-1; possible D gene TRBD1, 6 bases. Trimming stripped 3 bases from V and 11 bases from J, with 14 bases between. CDR1 is MNHEY and CDR2 is SMNVEV in the germline V gene (reference sequence). CDR3 length: 13 amino acids. In DNA, the CDR3 is TGTGCCAGCAGTTTCGCTGGGGGCCGGCAGCAGTTCTTC. Translating gives CASSFAGGRQQFF.

In this sample, this clonotype turned up once. The chain couples TRBV29-1 to TRBJ2-1; tentative D call: TRBD2 (5 bases). Judging by the DNA end, TRBJ2-7 fits better; the J call may be wrong. This CDR3 has 15 amino acids. The germline CDR1 and CDR2 sequences are SQVTM and ANQGSEA. The CDR3 coding sequence is TGCAGCGTTGAAGCACTAGGGAAGTCCTACAATGAGCAGTACTTC. Translated, it gives CSVEALGKSYNEQYF.